This T cell receptor (beta chain) was captured by sequencing in a study of T cell repertoires in cytomegalovirus infection. The V end was cut by 3 bases, the J end by 5 bases, with 12 bases between. This CDR3 region has 14 residues. CDR1 is SSHAT and CDR2 is FNYEAQ in the germline V gene (reference sequence). In the case of this clonotype: The target antigen is unknown.

Study-level results: It was HLA-C-restricted CMV-specific TCR beta clonotypes that dominated the response ex vivo.

TCRdb re-called the reads through MiXCR, storing one row per CDR3 protein. The sample records approximately 180,000 distinct CDR3 sequences, 17% being singletons. Sequencing was done on a sample of CD8+ T cells from PBMCs. The sequence was obtained from a human donor in good health (CMV status not recorded). Some clones in this sample may be carry-over from other donors' samples. This chain uses TRBV7-7 with TRBJ2-3; D may be TRBD1 (5 bases). The CDR3: CASSFKGAEDTQYF. CDR3 in DNA: TGTGCCAGCAGCTTTAAAGGGGCAGAAGATACGCAGTATTTT. The full variable domain, with the rest looked up from reference TRBV7-7 and TRBJ2-3, is GAGVSQSPRYKVTKRGQDVTLRCDPISSHATLYWYQQALGQGPEFLTYFNYEAQPDKSGLPSDRFSAERPEGSISTLTIQRTEQRDSAMYRCASSFKGAEDTQYFGPGTRLTVL.